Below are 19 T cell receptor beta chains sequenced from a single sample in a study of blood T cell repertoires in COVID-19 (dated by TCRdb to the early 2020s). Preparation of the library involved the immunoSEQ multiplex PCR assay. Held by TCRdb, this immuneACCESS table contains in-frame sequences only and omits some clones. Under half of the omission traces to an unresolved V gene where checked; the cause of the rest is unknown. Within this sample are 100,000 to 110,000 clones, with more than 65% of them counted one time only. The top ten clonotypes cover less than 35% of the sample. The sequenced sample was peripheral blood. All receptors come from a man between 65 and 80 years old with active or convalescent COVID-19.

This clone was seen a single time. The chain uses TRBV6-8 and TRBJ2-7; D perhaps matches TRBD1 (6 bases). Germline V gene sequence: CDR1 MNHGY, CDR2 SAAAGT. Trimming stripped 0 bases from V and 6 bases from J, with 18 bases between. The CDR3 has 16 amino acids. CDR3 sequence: CASSYSTVCRGFEQYF. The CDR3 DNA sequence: TGTGCCAGCAGTTACTCGACCGTTTGTAGGGGGTTCGAGCAGTACTTC.

The CDR3 sequence is CASTQTYSGNTIYF. The CDR3 DNA sequence: TGTGCCAGCACGCAGACTTACTCTGGAAACACCATATATTTT. V is TRBV28 and J is TRBJ1-3; D remains ambiguous. V was clipped by 7 bases and J by 0 bases, with 10 bases between them. The CDR3 is 14 residues long. From germline, CDR1 is MDHEN and CDR2 SYDVKM.

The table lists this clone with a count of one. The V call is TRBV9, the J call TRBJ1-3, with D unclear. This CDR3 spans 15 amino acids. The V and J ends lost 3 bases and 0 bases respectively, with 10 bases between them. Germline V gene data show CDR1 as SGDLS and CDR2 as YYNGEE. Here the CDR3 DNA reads TGTGCCAGCAGCGAGACGGACTTCTCTGGAAACACCATATATTTT. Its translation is CASSETDFSGNTIYF.

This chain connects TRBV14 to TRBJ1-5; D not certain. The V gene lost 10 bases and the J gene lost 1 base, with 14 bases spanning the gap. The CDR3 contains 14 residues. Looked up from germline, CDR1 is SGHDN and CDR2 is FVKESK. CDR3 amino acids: CATYPTRSNQPQHF. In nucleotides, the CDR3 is TGTGCCACCTACCCCACCAGGAGCAATCAGCCCCAGCATTTT.

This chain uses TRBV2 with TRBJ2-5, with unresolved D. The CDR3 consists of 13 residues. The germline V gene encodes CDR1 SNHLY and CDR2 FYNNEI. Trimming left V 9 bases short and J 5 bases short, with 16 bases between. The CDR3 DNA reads TGTGCCAGAGCGTTGACCGGCGAGGAGACCCAGTACTTC. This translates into CARALTGEETQYF.

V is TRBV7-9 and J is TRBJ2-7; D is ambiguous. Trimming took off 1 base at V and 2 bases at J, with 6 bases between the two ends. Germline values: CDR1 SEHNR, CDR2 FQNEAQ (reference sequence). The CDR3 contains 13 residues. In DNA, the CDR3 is TGTGCCAGCAGCTTAGGCAACACCTACGAGCAGTACTTC. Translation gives CASSLGNTYEQYF. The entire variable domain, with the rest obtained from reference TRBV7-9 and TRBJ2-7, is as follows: DTGVSQNPRHKITKRGQNVTFRCDPISEHNRLYWYRQTLGQGPEFLTYFQNEAQLEKSRLLSDRFSAERPKGSFSTLEIQRTEQGDSAMYLCASSLGNTYEQYFGPGTRLTVT.

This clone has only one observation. The CDR3 protein is CASSLDRGNTIYF. DNA for the CDR3: TGTGCCAGCAGCTTGGACAGGGGAAACACCATATATTTT. The rearrangement joins TRBV5-6 to TRBJ1-3; D is perhaps TRBD1 (5 bases). The CDR3 is 13 amino acids. V lost 0 bases and J lost 4, with 5 bases in between. The germline V gene has CDR1 SGHDT and CDR2 YYEEEE.

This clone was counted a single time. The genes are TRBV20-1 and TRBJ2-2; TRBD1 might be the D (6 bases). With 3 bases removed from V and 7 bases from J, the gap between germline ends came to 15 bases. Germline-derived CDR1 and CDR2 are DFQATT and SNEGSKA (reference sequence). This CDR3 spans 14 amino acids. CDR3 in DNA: TGCAGTGCTAGTGAGGCAGGGGTGAGCGGGGAGCTGTTTTTT. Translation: CSASEAGVSGELFF.

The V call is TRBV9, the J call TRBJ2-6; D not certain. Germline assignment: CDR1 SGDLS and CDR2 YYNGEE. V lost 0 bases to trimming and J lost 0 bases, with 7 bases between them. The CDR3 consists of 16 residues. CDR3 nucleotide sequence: TGTGCCAGCAGCGTAGGAAGCTTCTCTGGGGCCAACGTCCTGACTTTC. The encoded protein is CASSVGSFSGANVLTF.

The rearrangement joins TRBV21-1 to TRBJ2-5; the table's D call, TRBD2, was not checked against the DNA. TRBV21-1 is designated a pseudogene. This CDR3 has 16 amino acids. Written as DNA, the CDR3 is TGTGCCAGCAGCAGCCGTGGCTGGAGTCCACAAGAGACCCAGTACTTC. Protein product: CASSSRGWSPQETQYF.

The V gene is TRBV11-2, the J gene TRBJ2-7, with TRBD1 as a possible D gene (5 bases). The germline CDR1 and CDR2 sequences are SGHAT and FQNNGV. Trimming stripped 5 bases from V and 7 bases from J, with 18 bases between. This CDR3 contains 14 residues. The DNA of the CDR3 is TGTGCCAGCAGCGAGATCGCAGGGCCGGAGGAGCAGTACTTC. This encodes CASSEIAGPEEQYF.

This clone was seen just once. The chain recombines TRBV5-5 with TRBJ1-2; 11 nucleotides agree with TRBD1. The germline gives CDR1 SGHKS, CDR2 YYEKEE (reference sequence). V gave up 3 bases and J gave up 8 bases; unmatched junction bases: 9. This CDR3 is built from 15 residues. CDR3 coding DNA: TGTGCCAGCAGCTGGGCCGGGACAGGGGGACGCGGCTACACCTTC. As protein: CASSWAGTGGRGYTF.

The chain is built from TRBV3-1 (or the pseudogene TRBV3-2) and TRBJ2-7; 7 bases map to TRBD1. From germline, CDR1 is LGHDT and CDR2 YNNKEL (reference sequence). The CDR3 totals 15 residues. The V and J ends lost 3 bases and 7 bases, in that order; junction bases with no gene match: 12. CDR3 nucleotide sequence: TGTGCCAGCAGCCATGATAGACAGGGTCAGGGAGAGCAGTACTTC. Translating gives CASSHDRQGQGEQYF.

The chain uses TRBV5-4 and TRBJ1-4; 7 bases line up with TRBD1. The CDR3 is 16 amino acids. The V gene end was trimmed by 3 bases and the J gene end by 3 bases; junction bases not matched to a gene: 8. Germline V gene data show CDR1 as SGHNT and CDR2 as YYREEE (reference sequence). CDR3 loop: CASSSEAGGPNEKLFF. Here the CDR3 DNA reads TGTGCCAGCAGCTCGGAAGCAGGGGGACCTAATGAAAAACTGTTTTTT.

The CDR3, as DNA: TGTGCCAGCAGTTTTTCCCGGTATTCCTACGAGCAGTACTTC. This translates into CASSFSRYSYEQYF. The chain joins TRBV28 to TRBJ2-7; D not resolved. Per germline, CDR1 MDHEN and CDR2 SYDVKM. V was clipped by 3 bases and J by 1 base, with 10 bases between them. The CDR3 has 14 residues.

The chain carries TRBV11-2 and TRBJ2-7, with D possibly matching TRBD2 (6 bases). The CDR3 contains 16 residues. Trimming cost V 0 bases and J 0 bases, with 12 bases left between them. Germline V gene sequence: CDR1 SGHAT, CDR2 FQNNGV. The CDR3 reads CASSLDGGIFSYEQYF. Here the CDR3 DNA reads TGTGCCAGCAGCTTAGATGGGGGGATCTTCTCCTACGAGCAGTACTTC.

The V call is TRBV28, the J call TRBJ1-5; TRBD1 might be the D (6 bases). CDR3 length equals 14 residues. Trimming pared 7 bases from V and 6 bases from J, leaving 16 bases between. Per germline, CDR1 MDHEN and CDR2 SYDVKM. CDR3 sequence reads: CASTKGVFGQPQHF. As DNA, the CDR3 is TGTGCCAGCACGAAGGGGGTATTCGGTCAGCCCCAGCATTTT.

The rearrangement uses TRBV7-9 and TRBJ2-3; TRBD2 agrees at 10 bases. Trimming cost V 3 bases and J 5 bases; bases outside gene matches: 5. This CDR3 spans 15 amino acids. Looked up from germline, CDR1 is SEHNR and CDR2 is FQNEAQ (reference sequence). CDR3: CASSLLAGVKDTQYF. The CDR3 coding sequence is TGTGCCAGCAGCTTGCTAGCGGGAGTTAAAGATACGCAGTATTTT.

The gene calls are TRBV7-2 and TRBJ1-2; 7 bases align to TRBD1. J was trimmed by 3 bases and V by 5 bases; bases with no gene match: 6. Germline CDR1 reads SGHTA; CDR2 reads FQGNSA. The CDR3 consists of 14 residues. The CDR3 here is CASSNRQGYYGYTF. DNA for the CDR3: TGTGCCAGCAGCAACCGACAGGGTTACTATGGCTACACCTTC.